A selection of T cell receptor beta chains follows, all from one sample in a study of cytomegalovirus exposure and HLA in healthy donors. Data came from immunoSEQ multiplex PCR; TCRdb stores just in-frame clones and leaves some out. The sample lists about 130,000 clones, approximately 74% occurring once. The material sequenced was PBMCs. The receptors come from a male donor in good health and CMV-seronegative. Each CDR3 is given with its conserved first and last residue. Fields, in order: V gene, CDR3 protein.

>TRBV7-3
CANGLAGDNEQFF
>TRBV27
CASSLRSPLTGGHSPLHF
>TRBV11-2
CASSLDLQNNEQFF
>TRBV10-3
CAISESAYRGTEAFF
>TRBV7-5
CARSPLLLAGGSDEQYF
>TRBV7-3
CASSLTSGMNTEAFF
>TRBV7-8
CASSLGAGGPSEQFF
>TRBV2
CASSEGLAGGHEQFF
>TRBV30
CAWSLRRVQETQYF
>TRBV19
CASSVQGGGAGNTIYF
>TRBV27
CASSFQLGDIAFF
>TRBV7-6
CASSLGIAGGNEQFF
>TRBV7-2
CASSPGGSGRQDTQYF
>TRBV11-2
CASSLEGGGTRGTDTQYF
>TRBV30
CAWVWTEVSGANVLTF
>TRBV13
CASSLGLLGEQYF
>TRBV30
CAWSPTETEQFF
>TRBV5-1
CASSLGLPVDTQYF
>TRBV7-9
CASSLAGSGSFLAGELFF
>TRBV18
CASSPPGLAGGLADTQYF
>TRBV6-1
CASSAKLRGNEQFF
>TRBV4-2
CASSLAGYNEQFF
>TRBV7-9
CASSHAAETGEFGQYF
>TRBV19
CASSTGTGHTDTQYF
>TRBV6-5
CASSAGYGYTF
>TRBV4-2
CASSQATGTGYEKLFF
>TRBV4-3
CASSQRDRDEEKLFF
>TRBV6-6
CASSRWTENQPQHF
>TRBV28
CASHGHNYEQYF
>TRBV28
CASSLLHQPQHF
>TRBV5-8
CASSPPGSQYEQYF
>TRBV7-2
CASSGQENQPQHF